This TCR beta chain is from a study of shared clonotypes between healthy human individuals. Study findings and constraints: The study generally estimated greater richness for naive than memory subsets. Expectations were that clonotype sharing among donors would be affected by sequencing depth.

The protocol was immunoSEQ multiplex PCR, while the TCRdb copy is restricted to in-frame clones and leaves out a portion. The table includes 2,500,000 or so clones, more than 80% detected once. The CDR3 is 15 amino acids. Germline CDR1 SGHTA, CDR2 FQGNSA. The V gene lost 5 bases and the J gene lost 2 bases, with 13 bases spanning the gap. Of note for this clone: Its antigen is still unknown.

Donors included only healthy HIV-negative adults lacking recent acute infections or vaccinations. Division of CD4+ cells produced a CD45RA+ naive subset and a CD45RA-negative memory subset. The genes are TRBV7-2 and TRBJ2-1, with D possibly being TRBD2 (6 bases). The sequence came from a man younger than 35 in good health. Sequencing was done on a sample of naive CD4+ T cells sorted from blood. Subset specified: CD45RA+ positively selected. CDR3 coding DNA: TGTGCCAGCAGCCACAGCGGGTCCGCCTACAATGAGCAGTTCTTC. Protein product: CASSHSGSAYNEQFF.